The 32 T cell receptor beta chains reported below all come from one sample, sequenced in a study of blood T cell repertoires in COVID-19. Some clones are missing from TCRdb's copy, which holds only in-frame ones; the method was immunoSEQ multiplex PCR. This sample has about 19,000 clones; about 91% occur once, and the top ten carry about 8.6%. The specimen was peripheral blood. Receptor source: a human donor in a cohort sampled during active COVID-19. The donor label of this sample is uncertain.

This chain joins TRBV29-1 and TRBJ2-3; no firm D call. CDR3 length: 12 amino acids. The germline CDR1 and CDR2 sequences are SQVTM and ANQGSEA. The V gene lost 1 base and the J gene lost 4 bases, with 6 bases spanning the gap. As DNA, the CDR3 is TGCAGCGTTGAAGCCCTACCAGATACGCAGTATTTT. Translated, it gives CSVEALPDTQYF.

This chain joins TRBV24-1 and TRBJ2-3; D is perhaps TRBD1 (6 bases). The CDR3 totals 13 residues. Germline lookup yields CDR1 KGHDR and CDR2 SFDVKD. V dropped 9 bases and J dropped 2 bases, with 11 bases sitting between them. CDR3 nucleotides: TGTGCCACCGACGACAGGTTCACAGATACGCAGTATTTT. This encodes CATDDRFTDTQYF.

V is TRBV5-1 and J is TRBJ2-1; D may be TRBD2 (6 bases). Trimming left V 5 bases short and J 9 bases short, with 15 bases between. The CDR3 length is 13 residues. CDR1 is SGHRS and CDR2 is YFSETQ in the germline V gene. Written as DNA, the CDR3 is TGCGCCAGCAGGGGGCGGGATCCGGGTGAGCAGTTCTTC. This codes for CASRGRDPGEQFF.

A single count supports this clone. The chain couples TRBV28 to TRBJ1-1; D is perhaps TRBD1 (6 bases). The V gene lost 8 bases and the J gene lost 0 bases, with 19 bases spanning the gap. CDR3 size: 16 residues. Germline V lookup: CDR1 MDHEN, CDR2 SYDVKM. The CDR3 region is CASHYTQGSMNTEAFF. The CDR3 nucleotides are TGTGCCAGCCACTATACCCAGGGGAGCATGAACACTGAAGCTTTCTTT.

This chain links TRBV4-2 with TRBJ1-2; 7 nucleotides align to TRBD1. Germline loops: CDR1 LGHNA, CDR2 YNFKEQ. The J segment lost 6 bases and the V segment lost 1 base, leaving 5 bases of the junction unmatched. There are 14 residues in the CDR3. The CDR3 nucleotides are TGTGCCAGCAGCCAAGTATTTACAGGGGATGGCTACACCTTC. As protein: CASSQVFTGDGYTF.

The chain couples TRBV25-1 to TRBJ2-1, with 8 positions matching TRBD2. Trimming removed 6 bases from V and 6 bases from J; junction bases left unmatched: 7. Germline V CDR1 and CDR2: MGHDK, SYGVNS. The CDR3 has 14 residues. The CDR3 sequence: CASRRGAGGNEQFF. DNA for the CDR3: TGTGCCAGCAGACGGGGGGCGGGAGGCAATGAGCAGTTCTTC.

The chain uses TRBV5-1 and TRBJ2-7; D possibly corresponds to TRBD2 (6 bases). The CDR3 consists of 15 residues. Trimming removed 2 bases from V and 7 bases from J, with 19 bases in between. Germline lookup yields CDR1 SGHRS and CDR2 YFSETQ. Here the CDR3 reads CASSFDGSGGLEQYF. The CDR3 DNA sequence: TGCGCCAGCAGCTTCGACGGGAGTGGAGGTTTAGAGCAGTACTTC.

The V call is TRBV11-2, the J call TRBJ2-7; 7 bases are a match to TRBD1. J gave up 2 bases and V 3 bases, and 4 bases lay outside the gene matches. CDR1 is SGHAT, CDR2 FQNNGV, per germline. The CDR3 contains 14 residues. CDR3 amino acids: CASSFGTEAYEQYF. Here the CDR3 DNA reads TGTGCCAGCAGCTTTGGGACAGAGGCCTACGAGCAGTACTTC. The variable domain in full, with the rest retrieved from reference TRBV11-2 and TRBJ2-7, is EAGVAQSPRYKIIEKRQSVAFWCNPISGHATLYWYQQILGQGPKLLIQFQNNGVVDDSQLPKDRFSAERLKGVDSTLKIQPAKLEDSAVYLCASSFGTEAYEQYFGPGTRLTVT.

This chain connects TRBV24-1 to TRBJ1-5, with 9 bases fitting TRBD1. CDR1 is KGHDR, CDR2 SFDVKD, per germline. This CDR3 is 15 amino acids long. Unmatched junction bases numbered 11, after V lost 9 bases and J lost 6 bases. CDR3 nucleotide sequence: TGTGCCACCTCCGGGACAGGGTTGTTAGGTCAGCCCCAGCATTTT. Residues: CATSGTGLLGQPQHF.

The V gene is TRBV9, the J gene TRBJ2-1; 8 nucleotides align to TRBD1. CDR3 length equals 16 residues. Germline values: CDR1 SGDLS, CDR2 YYNGEE. Trimming removed 4 bases from V and 4 bases from J; junction bases left unmatched: 10. For the CDR3, the DNA is TGTGCCAGCAGCCCAACCGGGACAGGAAATTACAATGAGCAGTTCTTC. Encoded protein: CASSPTGTGNYNEQFF. Looking up the rest from reference TRBV9 and TRBJ2-1 gives the full variable domain: DSGVTQTPKHLITATGQRVTLRCSPRSGDLSVYWYQQSLDQGLQFLIQYYNGEERAKGNILERFSAQQFPDLHSELNLSSLELGDSALYFCASSPTGTGNYNEQFFGPGTRLTVL.

This clone has a handful of counts. CDR3 sequence reads: CASRSGGQNSPLHF. The CDR3 DNA reads TGTGCCAGCAGGTCAGGGGGCCAGAATTCACCCCTCCACTTT. The chain uses TRBV6-5 and TRBJ1-6; 8 bases fit TRBD1. Germline CDR1 MNHEY, CDR2 SVGAGI. The CDR3 has 14 residues. J lost 7 bases, V lost 6 bases, and 5 bases had no gene match.

This sequence joins TRBV5-1 and TRBJ2-5; 8 bases match TRBD1. This CDR3 is 14 amino acids long. The ends lost 4 bases at V and 1 base at J; junction bases unmatched: 3. CDR1 SGHRS and CDR2 YFSETQ come from the germline V gene. The CDR3 bases are TGCGCCAGCAGCGCGGGACAGGTCCAAGAGACCCAGTACTTC. This encodes CASSAGQVQETQYF.

V and J are TRBV12-5 and TRBJ1-5; TRBD1 aligns across 8 bases. Germline CDR1 reads LGHNT; CDR2 reads FRNRAP. The CDR3 extends over 15 amino acids. V lost 1 base to trimming and J lost 3 bases; unmatched junction nucleotides: 2. CDR3 sequence (DNA): TGTGCTAGTGGTTTGGGACAGGGGAACAATCAGCCCCAGCATTTT. The encoded protein is CASGLGQGNNQPQHF.

This sequence joins TRBV7-8 and TRBJ2-7; no reliable D call. Trimming removed 5 bases from V and 3 bases from J, with 8 bases in between. Germline assignment: CDR1 SGHVS and CDR2 FQNEAQ. The CDR3 totals 12 residues. CDR3 coding DNA: TGTGCCAGCAGCCATACAGACTACGAGCAGTACTTC. It yields the protein CASSHTDYEQYF.

The chain is built from TRBV5-1 and TRBJ1-2, with a tentative D call TRBD1 (5 bases). In germline, CDR1 is SGHRS, CDR2 YFSETQ. Trimming left V 0 bases short and J 4 bases short, with 13 bases between. This CDR3 is 15 amino acids long. The chain's CDR3 is CASSLGAGMGYGYTF. The CDR3 coding sequence is TGCGCCAGCAGCTTGGGGGCAGGGATGGGCTATGGCTACACCTTC.

The rearrangement uses TRBV7-9 and TRBJ2-1, with TRBD1 matching 9 bases. CDR1 is SEHNR, CDR2 FQNEAQ, per germline (reference sequence). The V segment lost 5 bases and the J segment 4 bases; nucleotides outside the gene matches: 6. The CDR3 totals 15 residues. CDR3 in DNA: TGTGCCAGCAGCCTCGGGACAGGGTTGTACAATGAGCAGTTCTTC. Translating it yields CASSLGTGLYNEQFF.

V usage is TRBV19 and J usage is TRBJ1-2, with no clear D. Deletions cut 3 bases from V and 3 bases from J, with 2 bases between. CDR1 and CDR2 (germline): LNHDA, SQIVND (reference sequence). The CDR3 sequence is 11 residues long. The CDR3 protein is CASSIDYGYTF. The CDR3 DNA is TGTGCCAGTAGTATCGACTATGGCTACACCTTC.

V usage is TRBV19 and J usage is TRBJ1-4, with TRBD1 identical over 9 bases. CDR3 length equals 16 residues. From germline, CDR1 is LNHDA and CDR2 SQIVND (reference sequence). With 3 bases clipped from V and 5 bases from J, the junction kept 7 bases outside the gene matches. CDR3 in DNA: TGTGCCAGTAGTATGGGCGACAGGGGGGTAAATGAAAAACTGTTTTTT. Its translation: CASSMGDRGVNEKLFF.

The rearrangement joins TRBV5-4 to TRBJ2-5; TRBD1 aligns across 9 bases. The CDR3 spans 14 residues. In germline, CDR1 is SGHNT, CDR2 YYREEE (reference sequence). Trimming removed 7 bases from V and 5 bases from J; junction bases left unmatched: 9. CDR3 sequence: CASGRTGDSETQYF. For the CDR3, the DNA is TGTGCCAGCGGCAGGACAGGGGATTCGGAGACCCAGTACTTC.

The rearrangement uses TRBV29-1 and TRBJ2-5, with 7 bases fitting TRBD1. Unmatched junction bases numbered 4, after V lost 7 bases and J lost 2 bases. The V gene's germline CDR1 is SQVTM and CDR2 ANQGSEA. The CDR3 length is 12 residues. The CDR3 reads CSAGQDQETQYF. CDR3 sequence (DNA): TGCAGCGCAGGACAGGATCAAGAGACCCAGTACTTC. Complete variable domain (other parts from reference TRBV29-1 and TRBJ2-5): SAVISQKPSRDICQRGTSLTIQCQVDSQVTMMFWYRQQPGQSLTLIATANQGSEATYESGFVIDKFPISRPNLTFSTLTVSNMSPEDSSIYLCSAGQDQETQYFGPGTRLLVL.

The gene calls are TRBV7-9 and TRBJ2-3, with D hard to call. V was pared by 3 bases and J by 1 base, with 8 bases between. The CDR3 runs 14 residues. Germline V gives CDR1 SEHNR, CDR2 FQNEAQ (reference sequence). The CDR3 region has the DNA TGTGCCAGCAGCTTGATGGGCGGCACAGATACGCAGTATTTT. Its protein is CASSLMGGTDTQYF.

The chain links TRBV3-1 (or the pseudogene TRBV3-2) to TRBJ2-5, with D possibly matching TRBD2 (7 bases). The CDR3 has 16 amino acids. Trimming removed 0 bases at V and 4 bases at J, with 15 bases between. Germline values: CDR1 LGHDT, CDR2 YNNKEL (reference sequence). CDR3: CASSQDWGGHRETQYF. As DNA, the CDR3 is TGTGCCAGCAGCCAAGATTGGGGGGGACACAGAGAGACCCAGTACTTC.

The chain recombines TRBV15 with TRBJ2-7; 9 bases agree with TRBD1. From germline, CDR1 is LNHNV and CDR2 YYDKDF (reference sequence). This CDR3 is built from 14 residues. The V segment lost 1 base and the J segment 3 bases; nucleotides outside the gene matches: 1. Here the CDR3 reads CATSRVDRGYEQYF. In nucleotides, the CDR3 is TGTGCCACCAGCAGAGTGGACAGGGGCTACGAGCAGTACTTC.

The chain combines TRBV21-1 with TRBJ2-2; TRBD2 is the table's D call, not checked against the DNA. TRBV21-1 is listed as a pseudogene. The CDR3 length is 15 residues. DNA of the CDR3: TGTGCCAGCTCAGGAGGGGCCGCGAACACCGGGGAGCTGTTTTTT. Translated, it gives CASSGGAANTGELFF.

This sequence joins TRBV2 and TRBJ1-5, with 7 nucleotides matching TRBD1. Germline assignment: CDR1 SNHLY and CDR2 FYNNEI. V lost 2 bases, J lost 1 base, and 5 bases stayed unmatched. The length of the CDR3 is 16 residues. CDR3 sequence reads: CASSEWGQLSNQPQHF. The CDR3 nucleotides read TGTGCCAGCAGTGAATGGGGACAGCTAAGCAATCAGCCCCAGCATTTT.

This clone was recorded only once. This chain joins TRBV11-2 and TRBJ2-7; 14 bases agree with TRBD2. Germline values: CDR1 SGHAT, CDR2 FQNNGV. V was clipped by 0 bases and J by 4 bases; unmatched bases: 11. The CDR3 contains 19 residues. Written as DNA, the CDR3 is TGTGCCAGCAGCTTAGAATCGACTAGCGGGAGGGCCCTCGAGTACGAGCAGTACTTC. Translating gives CASSLESTSGRALEYEQYF.

The chain uses TRBV18 and TRBJ2-1, with 10 bases identical to TRBD1. This CDR3 is 15 amino acids long. V lost 5 bases and J lost 7; bases outside the gene matches: 8. Germline-derived CDR1 and CDR2 are KGHSH and LQKENI. The CDR3 here is CASSAGTGERNEQFF. The CDR3 nucleotides read TGTGCCAGCTCAGCCGGGACAGGGGAAAGGAATGAGCAGTTCTTC.

J is TRBJ2-1 and V is TRBV9; D unclear. The CDR3 spans 14 residues. Trimming left V 1 base short and J 0 bases short, with 5 bases between. The germline V gene encodes CDR1 SGDLS and CDR2 YYNGEE. The CDR3 spells CASSVTSSYNEQFF. For the CDR3, the DNA is TGTGCCAGCAGCGTAACGAGCTCCTACAATGAGCAGTTCTTC.

The chain has TRBV3-1 (or the pseudogene TRBV3-2) and TRBJ1-1, with 7 bases lining up with TRBD1. The V gene's germline CDR1 is LGHDT and CDR2 YNNKEL (reference sequence). The junction had 3 bases not matched to a gene; V was cut back by 2 bases and J by 6 bases. The CDR3 has 13 amino acids. This CDR3 reads CASSQSDRSEAFF. Written as DNA, the CDR3 is TGTGCCAGCAGCCAATCGGACAGGTCTGAAGCTTTCTTT.

The V gene is TRBV18, the J gene TRBJ2-2; the match to TRBD1 covers 8 bases. Germline V gene sequence: CDR1 KGHSH, CDR2 LQKENI. This CDR3 region has 16 residues. J lost 4 bases, V lost 3 bases, and 7 bases had no gene match. The CDR3 is CASSPTGTGPTGELFF. For the CDR3, the DNA is TGTGCCAGCTCACCTACCGGGACAGGACCCACCGGGGAGCTGTTTTTT.

This clone has just a few counts. This chain connects TRBV11-2 to TRBJ2-2; 13 bases map to TRBD2. V lost 5 bases, J lost 5 bases, and 14 bases stayed unmatched. The CDR3 consists of 19 residues. Germline V CDR1 and CDR2: SGHAT, FQNNGV. The CDR3 DNA is TGTGCCAGCAGCGGCGGGACAGGGAAACTAGCGGGAGGGACCGGGGAGCTGTTTTTT. Amino acids: CASSGGTGKLAGGTGELFF.

The CDR3 region is CASTPLNRVSLGSEAFF. DNA of the CDR3: TGTGCCAGTACCCCATTAAACAGGGTAAGTCTCGGATCTGAAGCTTTCTTT. The rearrangement links TRBV19 to TRBJ1-1; perhaps TRBD1 as D (6 bases). CDR3 length: 17 amino acids. The ends were cut back, 7 bases at V and 6 bases at J, with 27 bases in the middle. Germline assignment: CDR1 LNHDA and CDR2 SQIVND (reference sequence).